This paragraph reports one TCR beta chain. The sample is drawn from a study of blood T cells in healthy people across ages. The V end was cut by 4 bases, the J end by 3 bases, with 6 bases between. This CDR3 is built from 12 residues. Germline V gives CDR1 LGHNT, CDR2 FRNRAP. Using a J-beta primer mix together with a sample-barcoded 5' primer, a second PCR was run for roughly 6 to 12 cycles. Each CDR3 protein is one row after TCRdb ran MiXCR on the 5' RACE reads. The table includes 600,000 to 1,000,000 distinct CDR3 sequences, roughly 25% detected once. Every participating donor contributed 8.5 to 10 milliliters of peripheral blood through a draw. These data were also filed under a second study, of T cells of mothers and their children. That source notes: The people who donated were a few healthy Caucasian mothers and their six children. Addition of sample barcodes and 2-4 random nucleotides occurred through the M1S primer of the second PCR. Compared with unrelated pairs, related mother-child pairs had slightly higher, non-significant overlap.

This clonotype originated in a boy aged 5-17 years in good health. Material: blood. This rearrangement joins TRBV12-5 to TRBJ1-1, with no clear D. In DNA, the CDR3 is TGTGCTAGTGGTTGGGAGGACACTGAAGCTTTCTTT. Protein product: CASGWEDTEAFF.